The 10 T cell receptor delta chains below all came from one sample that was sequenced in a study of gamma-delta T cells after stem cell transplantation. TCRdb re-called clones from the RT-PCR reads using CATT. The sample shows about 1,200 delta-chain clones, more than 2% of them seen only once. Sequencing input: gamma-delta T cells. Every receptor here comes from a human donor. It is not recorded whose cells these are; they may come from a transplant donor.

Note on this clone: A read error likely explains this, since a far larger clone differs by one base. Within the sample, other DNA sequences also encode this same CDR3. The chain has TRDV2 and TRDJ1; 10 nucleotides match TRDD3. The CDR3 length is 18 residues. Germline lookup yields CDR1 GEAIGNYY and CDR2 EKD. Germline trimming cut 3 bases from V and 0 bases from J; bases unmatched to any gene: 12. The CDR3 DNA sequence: TGTGCCTGTGACGCCATGATGGGGGATACTCCTCACACCGATAAACTCATCTTT. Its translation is CACDAMMGDTPHTDKLIF.

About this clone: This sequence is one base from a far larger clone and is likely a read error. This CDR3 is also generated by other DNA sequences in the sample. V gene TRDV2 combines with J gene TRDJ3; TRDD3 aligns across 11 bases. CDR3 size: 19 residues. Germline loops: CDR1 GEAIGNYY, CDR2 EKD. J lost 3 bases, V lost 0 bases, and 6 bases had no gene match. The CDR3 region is CACDTAGGYPDWDTRQMFF. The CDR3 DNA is TGTGCCTGTGACACCGCTGGGGGATACCCAGACTGGGACACCCGACAGATGTTTTTC.

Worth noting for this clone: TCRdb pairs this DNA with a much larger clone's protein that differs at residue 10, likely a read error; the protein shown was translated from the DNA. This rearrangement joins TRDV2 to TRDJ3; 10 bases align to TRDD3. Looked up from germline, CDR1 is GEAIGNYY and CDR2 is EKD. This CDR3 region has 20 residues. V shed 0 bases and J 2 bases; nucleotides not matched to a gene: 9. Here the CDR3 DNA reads TGTGCCTGTGACACCGCAACTGGGGGATCCGCGACCTGGGACACCCGACAGATGTTTTTC. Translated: CACDTATGGSATWDTRQMFF.

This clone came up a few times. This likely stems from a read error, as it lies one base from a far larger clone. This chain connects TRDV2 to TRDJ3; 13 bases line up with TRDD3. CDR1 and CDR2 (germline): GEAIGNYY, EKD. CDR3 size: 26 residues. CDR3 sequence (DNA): TGTGCCTGTGACACCGTAGGGGGTACTGGGGGATACGTGGAACGACATAGCTCCTGGGACACCCGACGGATGTTTTTC. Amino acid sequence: CACDTVGGTGGYVERHSSWDTRRMFF.

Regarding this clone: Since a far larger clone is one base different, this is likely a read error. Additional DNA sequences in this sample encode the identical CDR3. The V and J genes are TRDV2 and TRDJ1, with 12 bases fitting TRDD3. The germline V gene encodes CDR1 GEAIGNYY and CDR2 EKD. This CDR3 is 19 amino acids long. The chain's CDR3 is CACDSLLGDTRGSTDKLIF. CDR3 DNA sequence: TGTGCCTGTGACTCTCTACTGGGGGATACCAGGGGGTCCACCGACAAACTCATCTTT.

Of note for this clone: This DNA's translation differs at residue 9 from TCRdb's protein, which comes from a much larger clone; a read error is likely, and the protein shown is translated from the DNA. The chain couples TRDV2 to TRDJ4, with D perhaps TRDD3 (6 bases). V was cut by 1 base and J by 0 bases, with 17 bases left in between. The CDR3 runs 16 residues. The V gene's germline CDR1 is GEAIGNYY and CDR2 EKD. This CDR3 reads CACDTLVGGETRPLIF. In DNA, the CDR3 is TGTGCCTGTGACACGCTGGTGGGGGGCGAAACCAGACCCCTGATCTTT.

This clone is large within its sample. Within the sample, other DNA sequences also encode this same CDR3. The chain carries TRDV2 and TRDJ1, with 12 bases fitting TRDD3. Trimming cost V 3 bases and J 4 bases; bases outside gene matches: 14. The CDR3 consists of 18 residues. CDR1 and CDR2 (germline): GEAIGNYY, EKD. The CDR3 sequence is CACDALLGDTTPLDKLIF. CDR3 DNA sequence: TGTGCCTGTGACGCCTTACTGGGGGATACCACTCCCCTCGATAAACTCATCTTT.

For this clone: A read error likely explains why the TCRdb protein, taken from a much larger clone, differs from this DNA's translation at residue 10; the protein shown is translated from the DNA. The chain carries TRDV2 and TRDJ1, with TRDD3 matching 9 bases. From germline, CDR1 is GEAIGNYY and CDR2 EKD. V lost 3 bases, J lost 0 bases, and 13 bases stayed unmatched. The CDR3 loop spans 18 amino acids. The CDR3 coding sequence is TGTGCCTGTGACCCGGTAGCTGGGGGATGCGGCAACACCGATAAACTCATCTTT. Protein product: CACDPVAGGCGNTDKLIF.

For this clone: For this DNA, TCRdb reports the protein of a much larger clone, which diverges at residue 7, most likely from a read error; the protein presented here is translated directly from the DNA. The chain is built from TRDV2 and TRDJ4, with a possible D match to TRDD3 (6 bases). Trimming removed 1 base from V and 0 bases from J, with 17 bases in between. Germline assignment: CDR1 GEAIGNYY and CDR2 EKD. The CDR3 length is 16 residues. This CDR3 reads CACDTLAGDETRPLIF. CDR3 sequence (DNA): TGTGCCTGTGACACGCTGGCGGGGGACGAAACCAGACCCCTGATCTTT.

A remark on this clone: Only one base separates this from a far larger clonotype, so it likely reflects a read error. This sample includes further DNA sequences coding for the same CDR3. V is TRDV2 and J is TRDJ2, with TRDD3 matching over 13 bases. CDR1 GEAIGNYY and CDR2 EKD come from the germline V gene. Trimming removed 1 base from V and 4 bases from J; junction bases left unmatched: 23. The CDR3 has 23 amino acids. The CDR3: CACDTLPTYAKLGDTLGTAQLFF. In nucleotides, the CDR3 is TGTGCCTGTGACACACTTCCTACGTATGCTAAACTGGGGGATACGCTAGGGACAGCACAACTCTTCTTT.